The source of this T cell receptor beta chain is a study of blood T cell repertoires in COVID-19. Study context: PBMCs, B-cell-depleted T cells, or T cells were the source of the cDNA or gDNA that made up the material.

Original handling: Researchers report that nucleated cell counts were estimated from reference gene primer amplification. The repertoire was sequenced with immunoSEQ multiplex PCR; TCRdb's copy has only in-frame clones and lacks some. The DNA was the basis for D and trimming; V, J and clone size are from that table. The profile shows about 200,000 clones, 90% of them singletons. The source is a man aged 50 to 60 with acute or convalescent COVID-19. Sequenced input: peripheral blood.

The CDR3 DNA reads TGTGCCAGTAGTATAGAGACCGGGCGGGCCCAGTACTTC. This codes for CASSIETGRAQYF. The rearrangement uses TRBV19 and TRBJ2-5; D perhaps matches TRBD2 (5 bases). V lost 0 bases, J lost 9 bases, and 11 bases lay in between. The length of the CDR3 is 13 residues. Germline CDR1 LNHDA, CDR2 SQIVND (reference sequence).